In its sample, the clone carrying this TCR beta chain was seen once. The table came from immunoSEQ multiplex PCR; TCRdb's copy has only in-frame clones and leaves some out. The table has 70,000 or so clones, approximately 80% seen once. This specimen comes from a study of blood T cell repertoires in COVID-19. Overall study: T cells, B-cell-depleted T cells, or PBMCs supplied cDNA or gDNA.

The clonotype originates from a man aged 45-65 years with COVID-19, enrolled during active disease. Sequenced material: peripheral blood.

CDR3 coding DNA: TGTGCCAGCAGCTTCCTCCAGGGTGATGGCTACACCTTC. Translating gives CASSFLQGDGYTF. The chain carries TRBV5-5 and TRBJ1-2; weak D call: TRBD1 (5 bases). Germline V CDR1 and CDR2: SGHKS, YYEKEE (reference sequence). Trimming pared 2 bases from V and 6 bases from J, leaving 11 bases between. There are 13 residues in the CDR3.